Each of the 9 T cell receptor beta chains below was sequenced from the same sample in a study of T cell responses to AZD1222 COVID-19 vaccine. The repertoire was sequenced with immunoSEQ multiplex PCR; TCRdb's copy has only in-frame clones and lacks some. The data hold about 150,000 clones, with roughly 88% observed a single time. The specimen comprised peripheral blood, sampled on day 0 of MenACWY control vaccination. These TCRs come from an adult in good health.

This clone was counted a single time. This chain links TRBV27 with TRBJ2-7; possibly TRBD2 for D (6 bases). This CDR3 region has 12 residues. The V end lost 6 bases, the J end lost 6 bases, and 12 bases lay between the germline ends. Germline CDR1 is MNHEY and CDR2 is SMNVEV (reference sequence). Written as DNA, the CDR3 is TGTGCCAGCAGCATTTTGGGAGGCGAGCAGTACTTC. Its translation: CASSILGGEQYF.

The chain couples TRBV30 to TRBJ1-2; unclear D gene. Per the germline V gene, CDR1 is GTSNPN and CDR2 is SVGIG (reference sequence). The germline V and J ends were trimmed by 0 bases and 2 bases, with 7 bases remaining between them. The CDR3 runs to 13 residues. CDR3 protein: CAWSVADNYGYTF. CDR3 nucleotide sequence: TGTGCCTGGAGTGTAGCAGACAACTATGGCTACACCTTC.

The V and J genes are TRBV4-1 and TRBJ1-4; D is perhaps TRBD1 (6 bases). CDR3 length: 16 amino acids. The germline gives CDR1 MGHRA, CDR2 YSYEKL. V gave up 0 bases and J gave up 7 bases, with 15 bases separating them. CDR3 bases: TGCGCCAGCAGCCAAGATCCGGGGGCGGGAGGTGAAAAACTGTTTTTT. Encoded protein: CASSQDPGAGGEKLFF.

The J gene is TRBJ2-7, the V gene TRBV7-6; TRBD2 might be the D (6 bases). Between the trimmed V and J ends, which lost 5 bases and 6 bases, there was a span of 14 bases. The CDR3 runs to 13 residues. Per the germline V gene, CDR1 is SGHVS and CDR2 is FNYEAQ. The CDR3: CASSTRGAAEQYF. CDR3 coding DNA: TGTGCCAGCAGCACCCGCGGGGCCGCCGAGCAGTACTTC.

The V and J genes are TRBV18 and TRBJ1-4; a possible D gene is TRBD1 (6 bases). V was pared by 6 bases and J by 6 bases, with 20 bases between. Germline V gene lookup returns CDR1 KGHSH and CDR2 LQKENI. The CDR3 has 16 residues. CDR3 DNA: TGTGCCAGCTCCCGCAAACAGGTGGGGGCGGATGAAAAACTGTTTTTT. As protein: CASSRKQVGADEKLFF.

This clone came up once. The chain combines TRBV28 with TRBJ1-5; D is undetermined. V lost 5 bases to trimming and J lost 2 bases, with 19 bases between them. Germline V gene lookup returns CDR1 MDHEN and CDR2 SYDVKM. The CDR3 covers 17 residues. Written as DNA, the CDR3 is TGTGCCAGCAGTCCTGGGTCCCGGACCCTAGGCAATCAGCCCCAGCATTTT. This sequence encodes CASSPGSRTLGNQPQHF. The whole variable domain, remainder taken from reference TRBV28 and TRBJ1-5, is DVKVTQSSRYLVKRTGEKVFLECVQDMDHENMFWYRQDPGLGLRLIYFSYDVKMKEKGDIPEGYSVSREKKERFSLILESASTNQTSMYLCASSPGSRTLGNQPQHFGDGTRLSIL.

The chain employs TRBV24-1 and TRBJ2-3; 9 positions match TRBD1. CDR3 size: 16 residues. Germline CDR1 reads KGHDR; CDR2 reads SFDVKD. Losses at the gene ends were 4 bases for V and 1 base for J; bases not matched to a gene: 5. This chain's CDR3 is CATSDPGQGGTDTQYF. DNA of the CDR3: TGTGCCACCAGTGACCCGGGACAGGGAGGCACAGATACGCAGTATTTT.

The V gene is TRBV20-1, the J gene TRBJ1-2; a possible D gene is TRBD1 (6 bases). The germline V and J ends were trimmed by 5 bases and 3 bases, with 7 bases remaining between them. The CDR3 runs to 11 residues. CDR1 is DFQATT and CDR2 is SNEGSKA in the germline V gene (reference sequence). The CDR3 protein is CSARTDYGYTF. In DNA, the CDR3 is TGCAGTGCTCGGACAGACTATGGCTACACCTTC.

The V gene is TRBV4-3, the J gene TRBJ2-3; D is ambiguous. Looked up from germline, CDR1 is LGHNA and CDR2 is YSLEER. The CDR3 extends over 12 amino acids. V was clipped by 0 bases and J by 7 bases, with 5 bases between them. The CDR3 DNA follows: TGCGCCAGCAGCCAAGATCTTAATACGCAGTATTTT. As protein: CASSQDLNTQYF.